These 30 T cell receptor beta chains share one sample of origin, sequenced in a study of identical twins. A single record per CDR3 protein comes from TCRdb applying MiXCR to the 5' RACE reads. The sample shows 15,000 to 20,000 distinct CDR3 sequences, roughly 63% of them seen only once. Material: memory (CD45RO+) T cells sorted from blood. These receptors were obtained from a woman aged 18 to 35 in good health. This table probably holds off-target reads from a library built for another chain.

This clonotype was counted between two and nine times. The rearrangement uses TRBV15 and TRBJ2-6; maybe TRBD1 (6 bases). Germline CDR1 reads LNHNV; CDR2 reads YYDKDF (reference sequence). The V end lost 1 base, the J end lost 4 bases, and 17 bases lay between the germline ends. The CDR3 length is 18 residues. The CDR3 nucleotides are TGTGCCACCAGCAGAGGTTACCCCACAGGGACCGGGGCCAACGTCCTGACTTTC. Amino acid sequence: CATSRGYPTGTGANVLTF.

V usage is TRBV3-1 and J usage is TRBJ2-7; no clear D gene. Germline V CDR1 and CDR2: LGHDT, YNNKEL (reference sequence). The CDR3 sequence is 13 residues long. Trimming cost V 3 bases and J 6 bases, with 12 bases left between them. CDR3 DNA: TGTGCCAGCAGCCATGTAAGAGGACCCGAGCAGTACTTC. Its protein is CASSHVRGPEQYF.

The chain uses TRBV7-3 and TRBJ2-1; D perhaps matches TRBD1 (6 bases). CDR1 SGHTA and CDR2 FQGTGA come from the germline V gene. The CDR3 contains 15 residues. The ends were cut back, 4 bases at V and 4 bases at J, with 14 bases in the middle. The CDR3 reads CASSSILGGYNEQFF. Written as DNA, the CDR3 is TGTGCCAGCAGCTCAATACTAGGGGGTTACAATGAGCAGTTCTTC.

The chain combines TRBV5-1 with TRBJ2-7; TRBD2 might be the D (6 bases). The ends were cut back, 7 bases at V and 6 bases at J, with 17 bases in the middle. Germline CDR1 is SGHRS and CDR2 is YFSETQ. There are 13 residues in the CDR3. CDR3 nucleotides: TGCGCCAGCCGACTATCAGAGGGAGGCGAGCAGTACTTC. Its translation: CASRLSEGGEQYF.

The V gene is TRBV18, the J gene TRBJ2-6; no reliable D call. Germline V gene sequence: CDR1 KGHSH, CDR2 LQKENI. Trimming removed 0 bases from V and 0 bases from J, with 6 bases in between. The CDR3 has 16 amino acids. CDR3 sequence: CASSPPVFSGANVLTF. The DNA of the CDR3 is TGTGCCAGCTCACCACCGGTTTTCTCTGGGGCCAACGTCCTGACTTTC.

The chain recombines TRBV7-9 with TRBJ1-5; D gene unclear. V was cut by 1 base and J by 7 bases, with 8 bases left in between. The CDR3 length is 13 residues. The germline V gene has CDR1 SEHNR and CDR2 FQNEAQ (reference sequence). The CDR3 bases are TGTGCCAGCAGCTTAGAGGTGGAGCAGCCCCAGCATTTT. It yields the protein CASSLEVEQPQHF.

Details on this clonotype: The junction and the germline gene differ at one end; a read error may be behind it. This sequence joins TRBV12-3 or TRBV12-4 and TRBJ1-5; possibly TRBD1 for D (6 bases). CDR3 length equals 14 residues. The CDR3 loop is CASSLDGQHQPQHF. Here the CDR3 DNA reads TGTGCCAGCAGCTTAGACGGACAGCATCAGCCCCAGCATTTT.

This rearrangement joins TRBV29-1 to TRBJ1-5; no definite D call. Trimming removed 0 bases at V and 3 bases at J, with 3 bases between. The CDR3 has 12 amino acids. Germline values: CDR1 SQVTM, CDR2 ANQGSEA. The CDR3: CSVEDNNQPQHF. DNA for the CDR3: TGCAGCGTTGAAGATAACAATCAGCCCCAGCATTTT.

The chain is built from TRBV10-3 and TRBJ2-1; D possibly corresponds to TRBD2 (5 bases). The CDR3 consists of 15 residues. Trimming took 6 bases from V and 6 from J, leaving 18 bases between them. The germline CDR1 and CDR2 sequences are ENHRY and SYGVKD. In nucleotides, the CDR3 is TGTGCCATCAGAATTGGACTTTTAGGCGGCAATGAGCAGTTCTTC. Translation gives CAIRIGLLGGNEQFF.

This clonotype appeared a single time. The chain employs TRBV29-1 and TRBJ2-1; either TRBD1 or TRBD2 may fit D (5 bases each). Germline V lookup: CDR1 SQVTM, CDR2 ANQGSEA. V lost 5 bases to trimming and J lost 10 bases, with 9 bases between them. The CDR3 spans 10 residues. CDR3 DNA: TGCAGCGTTTTAGGGACCGAGCAGTTCTTC. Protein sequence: CSVLGTEQFF.

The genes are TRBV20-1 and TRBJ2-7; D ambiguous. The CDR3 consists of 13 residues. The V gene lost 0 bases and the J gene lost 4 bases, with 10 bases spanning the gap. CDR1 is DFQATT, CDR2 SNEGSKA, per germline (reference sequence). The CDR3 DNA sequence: TGCAGTGCTAGAGACGACCTCACATACGAGCAGTACTTC. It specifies CSARDDLTYEQYF.

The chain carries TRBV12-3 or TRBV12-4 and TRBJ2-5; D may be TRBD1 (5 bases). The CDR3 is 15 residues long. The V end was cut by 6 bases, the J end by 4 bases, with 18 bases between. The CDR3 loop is CASSYYQGRGETQYF. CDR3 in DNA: TGTGCCAGCAGCTACTACCAGGGTAGGGGAGAGACCCAGTACTTC.

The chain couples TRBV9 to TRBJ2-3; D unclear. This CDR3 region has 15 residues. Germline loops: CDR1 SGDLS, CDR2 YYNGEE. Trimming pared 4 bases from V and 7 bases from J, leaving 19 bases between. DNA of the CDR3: TGTGCCAGCAGCCCACACCTTAATTCCCATTATACGCAGTATTTT. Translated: CASSPHLNSHYTQYF.

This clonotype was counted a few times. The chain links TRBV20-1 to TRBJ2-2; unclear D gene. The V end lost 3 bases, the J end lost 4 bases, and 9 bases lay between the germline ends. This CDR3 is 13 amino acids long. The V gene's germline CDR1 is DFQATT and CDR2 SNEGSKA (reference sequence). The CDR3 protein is CSASGVSTGELFF. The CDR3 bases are TGCAGTGCTAGTGGGGTTTCCACCGGGGAGCTGTTTTTT.

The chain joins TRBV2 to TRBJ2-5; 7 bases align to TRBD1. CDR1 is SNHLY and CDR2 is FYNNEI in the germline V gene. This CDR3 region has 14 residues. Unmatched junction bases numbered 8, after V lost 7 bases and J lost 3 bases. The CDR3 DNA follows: TGTGCCAGCAATAGGGACAGAATCGAAGAGACCCAGTACTTC. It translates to CASNRDRIEETQYF. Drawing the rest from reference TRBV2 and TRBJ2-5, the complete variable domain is EPEVTQTPSHQVTQMGQEVILRCVPISNHLYFYWYRQILGQKVEFLVSFYNNEISEKSEIFDDQFSVERPDGSNFTLKIRSTKLEDSAMYFCASNRDRIEETQYFGPGTRLLVL.

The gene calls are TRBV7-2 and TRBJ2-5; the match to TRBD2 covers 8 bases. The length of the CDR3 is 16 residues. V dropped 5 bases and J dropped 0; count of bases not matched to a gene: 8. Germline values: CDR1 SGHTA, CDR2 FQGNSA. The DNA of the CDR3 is TGTGCCAGCAGCCCGCGGATAGCGGGGTACCAAGAGACCCAGTACTTC. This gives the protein CASSPRIAGYQETQYF.

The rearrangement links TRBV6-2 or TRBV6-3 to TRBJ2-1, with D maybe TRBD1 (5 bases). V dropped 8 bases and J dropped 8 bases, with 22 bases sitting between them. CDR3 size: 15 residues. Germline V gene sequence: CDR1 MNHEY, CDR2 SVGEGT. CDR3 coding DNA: TGTGCCAGCGTTATCTCCCCAGGGTACGATGATGAGCAGTTCTTC. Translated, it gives CASVISPGYDDEQFF.

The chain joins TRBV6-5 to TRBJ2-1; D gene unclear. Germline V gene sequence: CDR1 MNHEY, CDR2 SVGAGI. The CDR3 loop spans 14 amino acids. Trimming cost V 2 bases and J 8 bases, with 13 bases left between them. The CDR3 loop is CASSYSSRVHEQFF. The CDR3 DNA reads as TGTGCCAGCAGTTACAGTTCTAGGGTGCATGAGCAGTTCTTC.

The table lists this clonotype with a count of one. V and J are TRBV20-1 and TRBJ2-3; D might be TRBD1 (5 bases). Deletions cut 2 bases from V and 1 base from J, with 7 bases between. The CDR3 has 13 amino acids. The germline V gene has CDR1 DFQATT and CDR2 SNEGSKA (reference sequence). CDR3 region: CSARLGGTDTQYF. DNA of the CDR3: TGCAGTGCTAGACTAGGGGGCACAGATACGCAGTATTTT.

The chain's CDR3 is CATSSDSIKSIYF. For the CDR3, the DNA is TGTGCCACCAGCAGCGACTCAATAAAATCCATATATTTT. This sequence joins TRBV15 and TRBJ1-3; no clear D gene. Germline V CDR1 and CDR2: LNHNV, YYDKDF (reference sequence). The length of the CDR3 is 13 residues. Trimming left V 3 bases short and J 11 bases short, with 14 bases between.

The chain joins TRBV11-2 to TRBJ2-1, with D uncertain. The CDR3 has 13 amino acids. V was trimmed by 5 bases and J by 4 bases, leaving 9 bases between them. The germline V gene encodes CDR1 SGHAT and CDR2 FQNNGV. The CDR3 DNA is TGTGCCAGCAGCCCCCGGTCGTACAATGAGCAGTTCTTC. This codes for CASSPRSYNEQFF.

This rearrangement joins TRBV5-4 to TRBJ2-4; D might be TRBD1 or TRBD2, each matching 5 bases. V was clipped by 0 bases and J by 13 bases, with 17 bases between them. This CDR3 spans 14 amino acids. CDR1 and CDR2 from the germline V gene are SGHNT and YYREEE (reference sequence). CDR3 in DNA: TGTGCCAGCAGCTTGGAAGTCTGGGACCCCAACCAGTACTTC. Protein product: CASSLEVWDPNQYF.

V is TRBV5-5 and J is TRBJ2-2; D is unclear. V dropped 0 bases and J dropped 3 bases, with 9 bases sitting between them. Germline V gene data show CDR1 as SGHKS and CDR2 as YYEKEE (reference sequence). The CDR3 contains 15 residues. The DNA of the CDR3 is TGTGCCAGCAGCTTGGCCAGCGCAGACACCGGGGAGCTGTTTTTT. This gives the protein CASSLASADTGELFF.

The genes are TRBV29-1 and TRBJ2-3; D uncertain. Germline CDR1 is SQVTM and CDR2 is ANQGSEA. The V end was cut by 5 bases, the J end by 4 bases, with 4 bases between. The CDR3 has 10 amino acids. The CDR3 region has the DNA TGCAGCGTTTCGCCAGATACGCAGTATTTT. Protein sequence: CSVSPDTQYF.

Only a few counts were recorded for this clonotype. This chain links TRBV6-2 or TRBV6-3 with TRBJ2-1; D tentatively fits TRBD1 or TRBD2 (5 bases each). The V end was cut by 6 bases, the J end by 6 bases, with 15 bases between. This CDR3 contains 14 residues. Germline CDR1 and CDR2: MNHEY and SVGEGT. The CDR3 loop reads CASSLGTIGNEQFF. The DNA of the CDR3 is TGTGCCAGCAGCCTGGGGACGATAGGCAATGAGCAGTTCTTC.

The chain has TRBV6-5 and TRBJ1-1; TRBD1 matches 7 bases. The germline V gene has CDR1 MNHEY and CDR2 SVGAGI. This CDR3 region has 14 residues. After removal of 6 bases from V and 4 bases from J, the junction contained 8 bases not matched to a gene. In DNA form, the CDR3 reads TGTGCCAGCAGCTTGACAGGGAGAGGCACTGAAGCTTTCTTT. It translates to CASSLTGRGTEAFF.

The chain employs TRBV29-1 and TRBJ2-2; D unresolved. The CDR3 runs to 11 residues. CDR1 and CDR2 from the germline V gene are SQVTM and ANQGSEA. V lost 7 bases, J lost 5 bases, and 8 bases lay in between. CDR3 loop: CSDPSTGELFF. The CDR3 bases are TGCAGCGACCCAAGTACCGGGGAGCTGTTTTTT.

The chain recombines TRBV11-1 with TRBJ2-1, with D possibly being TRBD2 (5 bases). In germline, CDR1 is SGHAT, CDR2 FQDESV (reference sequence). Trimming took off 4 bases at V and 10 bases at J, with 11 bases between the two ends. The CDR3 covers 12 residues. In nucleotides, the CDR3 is TGTGCCAGCAGCTCTAGCTATTTGGAGCAGTTCTTC. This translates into CASSSSYLEQFF. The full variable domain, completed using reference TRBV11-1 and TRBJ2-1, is EAEVAQSPRYKITEKSQAVAFWCDPISGHATLYWYRQILGQGPELLVQFQDESVVDDSQLPKDRFSAERLKGVDSTLKIQPAELGDSAMYLCASSSSYLEQFFGPGTRLTVL.

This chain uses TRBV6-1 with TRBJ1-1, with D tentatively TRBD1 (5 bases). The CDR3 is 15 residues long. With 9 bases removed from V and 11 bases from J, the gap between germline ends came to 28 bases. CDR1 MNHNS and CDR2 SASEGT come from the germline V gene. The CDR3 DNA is TGTGCCAGTAGTACAGTGGCCGGGGCTCGGGTTGAGGCTTTCTTT. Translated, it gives CASSTVAGARVEAFF.

CDR3: CASSFGAGSYEQYF. As DNA, the CDR3 is TGTGCCAGCAGCTTCGGAGCGGGTTCCTACGAGCAGTACTTC. The chain joins TRBV7-2 to TRBJ2-7, with a possible D match to TRBD2 (6 bases). The CDR3 is made up of 14 amino acids. The germline V gene encodes CDR1 SGHTA and CDR2 FQGNSA. The V gene lost 3 bases and the J gene lost 1 base, with 10 bases spanning the gap.